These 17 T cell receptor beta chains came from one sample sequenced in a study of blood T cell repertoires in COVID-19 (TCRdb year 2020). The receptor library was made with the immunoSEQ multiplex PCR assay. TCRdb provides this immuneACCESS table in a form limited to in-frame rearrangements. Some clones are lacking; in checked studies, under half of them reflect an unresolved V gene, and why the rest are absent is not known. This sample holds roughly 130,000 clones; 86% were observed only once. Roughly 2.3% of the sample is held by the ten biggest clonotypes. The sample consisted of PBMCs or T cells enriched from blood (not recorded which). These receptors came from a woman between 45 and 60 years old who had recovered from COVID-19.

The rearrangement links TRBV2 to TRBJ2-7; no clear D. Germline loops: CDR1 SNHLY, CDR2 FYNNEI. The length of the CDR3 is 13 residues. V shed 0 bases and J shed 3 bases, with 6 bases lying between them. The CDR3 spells CASSEAPFYEQYF. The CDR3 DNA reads TGTGCCAGCAGTGAAGCCCCTTTCTACGAGCAGTACTTC.

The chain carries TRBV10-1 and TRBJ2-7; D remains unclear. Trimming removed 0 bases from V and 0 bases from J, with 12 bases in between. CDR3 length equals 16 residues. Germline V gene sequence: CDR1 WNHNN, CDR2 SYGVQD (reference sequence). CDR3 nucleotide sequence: TGCGCCAGCAGTGAGTCCGGAGACCCAAGCTCCTACGAGCAGTACTTC. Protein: CASSESGDPSSYEQYF.

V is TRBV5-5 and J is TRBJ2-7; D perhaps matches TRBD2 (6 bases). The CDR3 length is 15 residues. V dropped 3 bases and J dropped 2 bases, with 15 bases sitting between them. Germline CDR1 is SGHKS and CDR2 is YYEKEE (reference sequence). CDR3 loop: CASSYVGGTPYEQYF. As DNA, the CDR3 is TGTGCCAGCAGCTACGTCGGGGGAACCCCCTACGAGCAGTACTTC.

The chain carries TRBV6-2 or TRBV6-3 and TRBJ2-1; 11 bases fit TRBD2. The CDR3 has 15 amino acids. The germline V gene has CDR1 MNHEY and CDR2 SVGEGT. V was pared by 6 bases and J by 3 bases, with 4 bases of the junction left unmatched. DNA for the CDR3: TGTGCCAGCAGCAGCGGGACTAGCGGCTACAATGAGCAGTTCTTC. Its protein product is CASSSGTSGYNEQFF.

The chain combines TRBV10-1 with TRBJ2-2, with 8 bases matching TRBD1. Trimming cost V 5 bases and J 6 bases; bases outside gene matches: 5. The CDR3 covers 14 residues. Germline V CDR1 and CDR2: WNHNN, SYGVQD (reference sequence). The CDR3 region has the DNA TGCGCCAGCAGTAGCCAGGGGGCGGCCGGGGAGCTGTTTTTT. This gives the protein CASSSQGAAGELFF.

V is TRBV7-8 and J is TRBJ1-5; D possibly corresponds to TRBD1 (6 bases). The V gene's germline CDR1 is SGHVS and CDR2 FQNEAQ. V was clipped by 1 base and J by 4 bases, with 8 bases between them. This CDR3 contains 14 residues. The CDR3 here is CASSLVGTNQPQHF. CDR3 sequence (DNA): TGTGCCAGCAGCTTAGTTGGGACAAATCAGCCCCAGCATTTT. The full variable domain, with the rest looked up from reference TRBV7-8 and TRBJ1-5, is GAGVSQSPRYKVAKRGQDVALRCDPISGHVSLFWYQQALGQGPEFLTYFQNEAQLDKSGLPSDRFFAERPEGSVSTLKIQRTQQEDSAVYLCASSLVGTNQPQHFGDGTRLSIL.

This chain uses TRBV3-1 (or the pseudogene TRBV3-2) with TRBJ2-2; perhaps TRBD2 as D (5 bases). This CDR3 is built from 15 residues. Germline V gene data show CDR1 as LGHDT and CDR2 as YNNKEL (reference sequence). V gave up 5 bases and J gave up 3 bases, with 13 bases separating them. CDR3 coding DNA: TGTGCCAGCAGCAGAGGGTCGGTGGACACCGGGGAGCTGTTTTTT. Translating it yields CASSRGSVDTGELFF.

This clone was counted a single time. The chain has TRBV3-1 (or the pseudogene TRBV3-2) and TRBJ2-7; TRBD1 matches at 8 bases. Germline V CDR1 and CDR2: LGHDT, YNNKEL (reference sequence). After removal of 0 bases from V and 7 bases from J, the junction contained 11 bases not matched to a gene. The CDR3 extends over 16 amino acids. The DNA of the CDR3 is TGTGCCAGCAGCCAAGACCGGGACAGGTCGGTTAGGGAGCAGTACTTC. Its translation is CASSQDRDRSVREQYF.

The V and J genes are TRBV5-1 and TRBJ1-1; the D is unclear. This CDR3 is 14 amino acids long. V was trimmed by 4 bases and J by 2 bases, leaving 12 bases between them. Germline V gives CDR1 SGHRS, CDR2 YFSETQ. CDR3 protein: CASSVTVPNTEAFF. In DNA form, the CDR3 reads TGCGCCAGCAGCGTTACAGTACCCAACACTGAAGCTTTCTTT.

The CDR3 DNA is TGCGCCAGCAGCTTAGGGACAGGATCCTACAATGAGCAGTTCTTC. This gives the protein CASSLGTGSYNEQFF. The chain has TRBV5-1 and TRBJ2-1, with TRBD1 matching over 8 bases. This CDR3 is 15 amino acids long. Germline assignment: CDR1 SGHRS and CDR2 YFSETQ. With 2 bases clipped from V and 1 base from J, the junction kept 2 bases outside the gene matches.

For the CDR3, the DNA is TGTGCCAGCAGTTACCTGGGGCCCCCCCTCTCTGGGGCCAACGTCCTGACTTTC. Protein sequence: CASSYLGPPLSGANVLTF. The V call is TRBV6-2 or TRBV6-3, the J call TRBJ2-6, with D possibly matching TRBD1 (5 bases). The germline gives CDR1 MNHEY, CDR2 SVGEGT. With 2 bases removed from V and 0 bases from J, the gap between germline ends came to 14 bases. The CDR3 is made up of 18 amino acids.

DNA for the CDR3: TGTGCCAGCAGCCAAGATTCGCAGCGGGGGGGCGAAACCCAGTTCTTC. Protein sequence: CASSQDSQRGGETQFF. The chain is built from TRBV4-2 and TRBJ2-1; TRBD2 aligns across 10 bases. From germline, CDR1 is LGHNA and CDR2 YNFKEQ. Losses at the gene ends were 0 bases for V and 13 bases for J; bases not matched to a gene: 12. The CDR3 spans 16 residues.

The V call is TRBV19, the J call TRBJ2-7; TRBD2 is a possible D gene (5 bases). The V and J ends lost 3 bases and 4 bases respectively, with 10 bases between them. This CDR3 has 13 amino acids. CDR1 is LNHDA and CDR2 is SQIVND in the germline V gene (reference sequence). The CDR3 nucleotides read TGTGCCAGTAGTATCGAGCGCGGGTACGAGCAGTACTTC. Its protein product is CASSIERGYEQYF.

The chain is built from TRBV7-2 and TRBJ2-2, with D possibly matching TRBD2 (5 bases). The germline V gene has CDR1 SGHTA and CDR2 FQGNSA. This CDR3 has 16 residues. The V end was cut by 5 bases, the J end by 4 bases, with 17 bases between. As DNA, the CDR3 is TGTGCCAGCAGCATACGGCGAGGGTCCGGCACCGGGGAGCTGTTTTTT. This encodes CASSIRRGSGTGELFF. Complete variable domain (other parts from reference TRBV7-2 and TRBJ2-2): GAGVSQSPSNKVTEKGKDVELRCDPISGHTALYWYRQSLGQGLEFLIYFQGNSAPDKSGLPSDRFSAERTGGSVSTLTIQRTQQEDSAVYLCASSIRRGSGTGELFFGEGSRLTVL.

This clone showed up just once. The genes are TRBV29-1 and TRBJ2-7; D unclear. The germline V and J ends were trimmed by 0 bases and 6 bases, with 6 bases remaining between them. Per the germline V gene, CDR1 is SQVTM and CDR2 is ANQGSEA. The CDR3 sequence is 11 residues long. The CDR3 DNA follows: TGCAGCGTTGAAGATCCGGGCGAGCAGTACTTC. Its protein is CSVEDPGEQYF.

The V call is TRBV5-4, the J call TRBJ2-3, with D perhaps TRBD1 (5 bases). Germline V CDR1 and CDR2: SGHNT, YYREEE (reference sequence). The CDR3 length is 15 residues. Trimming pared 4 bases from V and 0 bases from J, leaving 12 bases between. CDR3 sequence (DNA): TGTGCCAGCAGCATAGACAGTGCTAGCACAGATACGCAGTATTTT. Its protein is CASSIDSASTDTQYF. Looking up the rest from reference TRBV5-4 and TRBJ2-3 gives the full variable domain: ETGVTQSPTHLIKTRGQQVTLRCSSQSGHNTVSWYQQALGQGPQFIFQYYREEENGRGNFPPRFSGLQFPNYSSELNVNALELDDSALYLCASSIDSASTDTQYFGPGTRLTVL.

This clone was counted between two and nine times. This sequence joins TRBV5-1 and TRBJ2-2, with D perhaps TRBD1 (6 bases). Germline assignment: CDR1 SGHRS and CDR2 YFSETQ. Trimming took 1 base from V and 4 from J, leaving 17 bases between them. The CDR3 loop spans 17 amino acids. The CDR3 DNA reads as TGCGCCAGCAGCTTGCGGAGACAGGTTGCTAGCACCGGGGAGCTGTTTTTT. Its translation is CASSLRRQVASTGELFF.